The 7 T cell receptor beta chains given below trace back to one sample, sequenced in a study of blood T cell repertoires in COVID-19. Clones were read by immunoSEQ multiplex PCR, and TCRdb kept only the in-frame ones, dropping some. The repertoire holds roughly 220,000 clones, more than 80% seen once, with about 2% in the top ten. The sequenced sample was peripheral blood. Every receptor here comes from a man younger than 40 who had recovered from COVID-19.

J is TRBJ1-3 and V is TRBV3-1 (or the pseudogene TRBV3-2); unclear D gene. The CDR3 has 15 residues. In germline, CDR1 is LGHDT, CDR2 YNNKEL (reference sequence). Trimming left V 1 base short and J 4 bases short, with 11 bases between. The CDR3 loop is CASSQVSSPGNTIYF. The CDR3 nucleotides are TGTGCCAGCAGCCAAGTTAGTAGCCCGGGAAACACCATATATTTT.

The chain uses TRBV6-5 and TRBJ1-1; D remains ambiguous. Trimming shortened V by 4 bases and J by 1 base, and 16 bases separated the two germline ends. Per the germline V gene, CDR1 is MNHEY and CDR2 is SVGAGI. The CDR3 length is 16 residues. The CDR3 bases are TGTGCCAGCAGTTTCTCCCGAGCGGGGAAGAACACTGAAGCTTTCTTT. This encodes CASSFSRAGKNTEAFF.

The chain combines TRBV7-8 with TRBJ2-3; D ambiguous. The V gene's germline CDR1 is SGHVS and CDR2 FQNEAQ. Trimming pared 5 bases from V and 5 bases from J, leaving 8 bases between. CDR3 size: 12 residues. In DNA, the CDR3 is TGTGCCAGCAGCCCCCAGGAAGATACGCAGTATTTT. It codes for CASSPQEDTQYF.

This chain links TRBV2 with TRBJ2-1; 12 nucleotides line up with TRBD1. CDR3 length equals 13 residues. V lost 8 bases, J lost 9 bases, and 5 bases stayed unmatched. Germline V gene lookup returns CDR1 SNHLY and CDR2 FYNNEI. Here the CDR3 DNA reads TGTGCCAGCCGGGACAGGGGGCTTGGTGAGCAGTTCTTC. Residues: CASRDRGLGEQFF.

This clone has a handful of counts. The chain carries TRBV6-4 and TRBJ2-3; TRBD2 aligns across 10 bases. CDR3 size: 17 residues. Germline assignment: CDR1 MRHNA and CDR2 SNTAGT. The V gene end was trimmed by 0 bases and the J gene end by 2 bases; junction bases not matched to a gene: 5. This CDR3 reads CASSDSASGGTTDTQYF. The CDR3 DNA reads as TGTGCCAGCAGTGACTCGGCTAGCGGGGGAACCACAGATACGCAGTATTTT.

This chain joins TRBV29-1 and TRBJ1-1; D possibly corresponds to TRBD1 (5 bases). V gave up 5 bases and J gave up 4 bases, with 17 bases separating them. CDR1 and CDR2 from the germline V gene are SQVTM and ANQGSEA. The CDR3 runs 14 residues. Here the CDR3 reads CSVPPGEGATEAFF. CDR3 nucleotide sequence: TGCAGCGTTCCCCCCGGCGAAGGGGCCACTGAAGCTTTCTTT. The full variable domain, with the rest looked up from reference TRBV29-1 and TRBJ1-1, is SAVISQKPSRDICQRGTSLTIQCQVDSQVTMMFWYRQQPGQSLTLIATANQGSEATYESGFVIDKFPISRPNLTFSTLTVSNMSPEDSSIYLCSVPPGEGATEAFFGQGTRLTVV.

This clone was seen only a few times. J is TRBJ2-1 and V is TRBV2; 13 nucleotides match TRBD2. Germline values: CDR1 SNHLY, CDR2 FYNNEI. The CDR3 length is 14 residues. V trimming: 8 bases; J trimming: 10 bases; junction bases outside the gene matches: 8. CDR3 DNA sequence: TGTGCCAGCCGAACTAGCGGGGGGGCCGGAGAGCAGTTCTTC. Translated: CASRTSGGAGEQFF.